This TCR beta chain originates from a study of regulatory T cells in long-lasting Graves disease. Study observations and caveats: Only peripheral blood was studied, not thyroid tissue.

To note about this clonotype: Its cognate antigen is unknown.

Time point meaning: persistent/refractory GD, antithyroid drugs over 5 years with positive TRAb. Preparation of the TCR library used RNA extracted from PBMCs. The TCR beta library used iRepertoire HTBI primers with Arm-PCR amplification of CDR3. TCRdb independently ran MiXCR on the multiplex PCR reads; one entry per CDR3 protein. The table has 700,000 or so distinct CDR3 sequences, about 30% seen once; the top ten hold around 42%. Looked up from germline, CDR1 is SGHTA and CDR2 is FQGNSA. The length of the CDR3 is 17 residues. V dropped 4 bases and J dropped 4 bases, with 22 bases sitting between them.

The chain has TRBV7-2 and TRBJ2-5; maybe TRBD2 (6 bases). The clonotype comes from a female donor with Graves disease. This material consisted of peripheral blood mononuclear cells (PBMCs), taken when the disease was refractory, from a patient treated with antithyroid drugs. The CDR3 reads CASSWGERTYKGETQYF. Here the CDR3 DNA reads TGTGCCAGCAGCTGGGGGGAGCGGACCTATAAGGGAGAGACCCAGTACTTC.